The 8 T cell receptor beta chains reported below all come from one sample, sequenced in a study of shared clonotypes between healthy human individuals. Sequencing was performed with immunoSEQ multiplex PCR; in TCRdb, only in-frame clones are kept and a portion is missing. The top ten hold about 0.42% of the sample, which has approximately 1.5 million clones, 95% to 99% seen once. Sequenced sample: naive CD4+ T cells sorted from blood. Subset: CD45RA+ positively selected. The receptors stem from a man under 40 in good health.

This chain uses TRBV28 with TRBJ2-7; TRBD1 matches at 7 bases. The CDR3 totals 14 residues. V trimming: 6 bases; J trimming: 0 bases; junction bases outside the gene matches: 5. From germline, CDR1 is MDHEN and CDR2 SYDVKM. The CDR3 region has the DNA TGTGCCAGCAGGACAGGGAAACGCTCCTACGAGCAGTACTTC. It translates to CASRTGKRSYEQYF.

V is TRBV10-3 and J is TRBJ2-7; D gene ambiguous. Germline V gene data show CDR1 as ENHRY and CDR2 as SYGVKD. V was trimmed by 3 bases and J by 6 bases, leaving 12 bases between them. The CDR3 is 13 amino acids. CDR3 region: CAISERVGAEQYF. The CDR3 nucleotides are TGTGCCATCAGTGAAAGGGTTGGTGCCGAGCAGTACTTC.

This clone has a single count. The genes are TRBV10-3 and TRBJ2-3; 10 bases align to TRBD1. CDR1 and CDR2 from the germline V gene are ENHRY and SYGVKD. V lost 6 bases and J lost 6; bases outside the gene matches: 9. The CDR3 length is 15 residues. The CDR3 is CAISLGQGVRDTQYF. The CDR3 bases are TGTGCCATCAGCCTAGGACAGGGGGTTCGGGATACGCAGTATTTT.

The V call is TRBV27, the J call TRBJ1-5; 8 nucleotides align to TRBD1. Germline lookup yields CDR1 MNHEY and CDR2 SMNVEV (reference sequence). V gave up 1 base and J gave up 6 bases; unmatched junction bases: 8. This CDR3 spans 16 amino acids. CDR3 sequence reads: CASSLLTGDGIQPQHF. CDR3 sequence (DNA): TGTGCCAGCAGTTTATTGACAGGGGATGGAATTCAGCCCCAGCATTTT.

The chain combines TRBV5-5 with TRBJ2-7; D call uncertain. V gave up 4 bases and J gave up 4 bases, with 9 bases separating them. Germline V lookup: CDR1 SGHKS, CDR2 YYEKEE (reference sequence). This CDR3 is built from 12 residues. CDR3 in amino acids: CASSKQRYEQYF. The CDR3 DNA reads TGTGCCAGCAGCAAGCAACGGTACGAGCAGTACTTC.

This chain links TRBV15 with TRBJ2-5, with D maybe TRBD2 (7 bases). The germline V gene has CDR1 LNHNV and CDR2 YYDKDF (reference sequence). Trimming took off 10 bases at V and 0 bases at J, with 18 bases between the two ends. CDR3 size: 15 residues. The CDR3 region has the DNA TGTGCCAGTTCACGGGGGGCGAACTACCAAGAGACCCAGTACTTC. The encoded protein is CASSRGANYQETQYF.

In this sample, this clone turned up once. J is TRBJ1-2 and V is TRBV5-4; D may be TRBD1 (5 bases). Germline V gene lookup returns CDR1 SGHNT and CDR2 YYREEE (reference sequence). The CDR3 length is 14 residues. Trimming left V 5 bases short and J 7 bases short, with 18 bases between. The chain's CDR3 is CASSRPQGLSGYTF. The CDR3 DNA is TGTGCCAGCAGTCGCCCTCAGGGTTTGAGTGGCTACACCTTC.

The V and J genes are TRBV21-1 and TRBJ1-2. TRBV21-1 is shown as a pseudogene. CDR3 length: 10 amino acids. CDR3 region: CASKGGGYTF. For the CDR3, the DNA is TGTGCCAGCAAGGGAGGAGGCTACACCTTC.